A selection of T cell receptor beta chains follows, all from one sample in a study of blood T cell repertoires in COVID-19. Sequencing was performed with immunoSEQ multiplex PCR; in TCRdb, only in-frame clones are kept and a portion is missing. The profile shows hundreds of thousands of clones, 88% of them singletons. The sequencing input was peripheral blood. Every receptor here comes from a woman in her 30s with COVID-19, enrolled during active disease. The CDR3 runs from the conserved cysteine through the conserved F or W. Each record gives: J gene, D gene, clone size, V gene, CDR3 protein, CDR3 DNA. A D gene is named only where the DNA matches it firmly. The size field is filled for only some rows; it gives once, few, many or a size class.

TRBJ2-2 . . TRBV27 CASSAGYTGELFF TGTGCCAGCAGTGCCGGTTACACCGGGGAGCTGTTTTTT
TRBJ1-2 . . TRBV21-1 CASSPGHLNYGYTF TGTGCCAGCAGCCCGGGACATTTGAACTATGGCTACACCTTC
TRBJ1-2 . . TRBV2 CASRPDSANYGYTF TGTGCCAGCAGGCCTGACAGCGCTAACTATGGCTACACCTTC
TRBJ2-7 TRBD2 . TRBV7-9 CASSLALGRGIAYEQYF TGTGCCAGCAGCTTAGCGCTTGGGCGGGGGATCGCCTACGAGCAGTACTTC
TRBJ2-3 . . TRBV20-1 CSASPDSRGDTQYF TGCAGTGCTAGTCCCGATTCTCGGGGGGATACGCAGTATTTT
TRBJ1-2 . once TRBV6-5 CASSSEQGIDGYTF TGTGCCAGCAGTTCAGAACAGGGCATTGATGGCTACACCTTC
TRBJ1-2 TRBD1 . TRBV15 CATSRAGTGGSAYGYTF TGTGCCACCAGCAGAGCTGGAACAGGGGGCTCCGCCTATGGCTACACCTTC
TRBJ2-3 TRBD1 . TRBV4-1 CASSQGDRDTDTQYF TGCGCCAGCAGCCAGGGGGACAGGGACACAGATACGCAGTATTTT
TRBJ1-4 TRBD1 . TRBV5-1 CASSMGQGMVGIEKLFF TGCGCCAGCAGCATGGGACAGGGGATGGTTGGGATTGAAAAACTGTTTTTT
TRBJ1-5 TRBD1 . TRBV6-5 CASRIGTGTGQPQHF TGTGCCAGCAGAATTGGGACAGGGACGGGCCAGCCCCAGCATTTT
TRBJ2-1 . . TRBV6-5 CASSYSAVHNEQFF TGTGCCAGCAGTTATTCGGCGGTTCACAATGAGCAGTTCTTC
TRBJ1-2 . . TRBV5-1 CASSLGQGRYGYTF TGCGCCAGCAGCTTGGGGCAGGGGCGCTATGGCTACACCTTC
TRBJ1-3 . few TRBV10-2 CASSEFPGRSTGNTIYF TGCGCCAGCAGTGAGTTCCCGGGGAGGTCAACTGGAAACACCATATATTTT
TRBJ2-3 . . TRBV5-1 CASSSQGGGTDTQYF TGCGCCAGCAGCTCACAGGGAGGGGGTACAGATACGCAGTATTTT
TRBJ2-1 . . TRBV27 CASSLTLVVPRERYNEQFF TGTGCCAGCAGTTTAACTTTAGTTGTTCCCCGGGAGCGATACAATGAGCAGTTCTTC
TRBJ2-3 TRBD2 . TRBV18 CASSPTGGSTDTQYF TGTGCCAGCTCACCGACGGGGGGGAGCACAGATACGCAGTATTTT
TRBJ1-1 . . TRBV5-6 CASSLGRNTEAFF TGTGCCAGCAGCCTCGGGAGGAACACTGAAGCTTTCTTT
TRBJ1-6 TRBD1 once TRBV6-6 CASSTRDRANSPLHF TGTGCCAGCAGTACCCGGGACAGGGCAAATTCACCCCTCCACTTT
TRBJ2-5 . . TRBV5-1 CASSLVPQSQETQYF TGCGCCAGCAGCTTGGTTCCTCAGTCGCAAGAGACCCAGTACTTC
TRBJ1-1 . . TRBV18 CASSPSSNTEAFF TGTGCCAGCTCACCGTCCTCGAACACTGAAGCTTTCTTT
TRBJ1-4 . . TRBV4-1 CASSQDVNEKLFF TGCGCCAGCAGCCAAGATGTAAATGAAAAACTGTTTTTT
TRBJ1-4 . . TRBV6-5 CASSYRIQGTNEKLFF TGTGCCAGCAGTTACCGTATCCAGGGGACTAATGAAAAACTGTTTTTT
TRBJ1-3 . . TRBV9 CASSVNLLSSGNTIYF TGTGCCAGCAGCGTGAACCTACTGAGCTCTGGAAACACCATATATTTT
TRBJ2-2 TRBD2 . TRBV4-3 CASSPGLAGMGAGELFF TGCGCCAGCAGCCCCGGACTAGCGGGAATGGGGGCCGGGGAGCTGTTTTTT
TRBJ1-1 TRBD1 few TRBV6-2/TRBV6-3 CASSYSLEGASEAFF TGTGCCAGCAGTTACTCTTTAGAGGGGGCGTCTGAAGCTTTCTTT
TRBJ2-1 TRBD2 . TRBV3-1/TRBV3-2 CASSPLLAGAYNEQFF TGTGCCAGCAGCCCCCTACTAGCGGGGGCCTACAATGAGCAGTTCTTC
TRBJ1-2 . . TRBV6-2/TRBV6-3 CASSYPKGRPPLDWYGYTF TGTGCCAGCAGTTACCCCAAAGGGAGACCCCCCCTGGATTGGTATGGCTACACCTTC
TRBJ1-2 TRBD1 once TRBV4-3 CASSQAGQGMNYGYTF TGCGCCAGCAGCCAGGCGGGACAGGGGATGAACTATGGCTACACCTTC
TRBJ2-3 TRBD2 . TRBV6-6 CASSRTSGSYTDTQYF TGTGCCAGCAGCCGGACTAGCGGGAGTTACACAGATACGCAGTATTTT
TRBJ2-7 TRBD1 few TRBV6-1 CASSDRRDSEQYF TGTGCCAGCAGTGACCGCCGGGACAGCGAGCAGTACTTC
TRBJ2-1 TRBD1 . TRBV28 CASSTPGQGNHNEQFF TGTGCCAGCAGTACACCGGGACAGGGAAACCACAATGAGCAGTTCTTC
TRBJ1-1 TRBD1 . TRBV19 CASRGTANTEAFF TGTGCCAGTAGGGGGACAGCCAACACTGAAGCTTTCTTT